Listed here are 9 T cell receptor beta chains from one sample, sequenced in a study of blood T cell repertoires in COVID-19. This table comes from immunoSEQ multiplex PCR, and its TCRdb copy is limited to in-frame clones, with some not included. The table records about 240,000 clones, less than 90% of them present only once. The sample was peripheral blood. These receptors were collected from a man between 60 and 75 years old with acute or convalescent COVID-19.

This clone has just a few counts. J is TRBJ2-7 and V is TRBV27; possibly TRBD1 for D (6 bases). V was clipped by 6 bases and J by 3 bases, with 15 bases between them. Germline V gives CDR1 MNHEY, CDR2 SMNVEV (reference sequence). The length of the CDR3 is 14 residues. The CDR3 sequence: CASSPDRSYYEQYF. CDR3 DNA sequence: TGTGCCAGCAGCCCGGACAGATCCTACTACGAGCAGTACTTC.

The chain carries TRBV2 and TRBJ1-5, with D maybe TRBD1 (5 bases). Looked up from germline, CDR1 is SNHLY and CDR2 is FYNNEI. The V end was cut by 7 bases, the J end by 4 bases, with 17 bases between. The CDR3 has 15 residues. DNA for the CDR3: TGTGCCAGCACCCTAGGGGAGGTTCGAAATCAGCCCCAGCATTTT. It is translated as CASTLGEVRNQPQHF.

CDR3 residues: CASSPRVRYGYTF. In DNA form, the CDR3 reads TGTGCCAGCAGCCCTCGGGTGAGGTATGGCTACACCTTC. J is TRBJ1-2 and V is TRBV3-1 (or the pseudogene TRBV3-2); D uncertain. The CDR3 extends over 13 amino acids. The germline V and J ends were trimmed by 4 bases and 5 bases, with 11 bases remaining between them. The germline gives CDR1 LGHDT, CDR2 YNNKEL (reference sequence).

This chain connects TRBV18 to TRBJ2-1, with a weak D call TRBD2 (7 bases). V was trimmed by 3 bases and J by 6 bases, leaving 15 bases between them. Germline loops: CDR1 KGHSH, CDR2 LQKENI. This CDR3 contains 15 residues. The CDR3 here is CASSPVGGAFNEQFF. In DNA form, the CDR3 reads TGTGCCAGCTCACCTGTGGGGGGGGCTTTCAATGAGCAGTTCTTC.

This rearrangement joins TRBV5-1 to TRBJ2-7, with 7 bases that match TRBD2. V was clipped by 0 bases and J by 0 bases; unmatched bases: 6. The CDR3 extends over 16 amino acids. Germline CDR1 and CDR2: SGHRS and YFSETQ. This chain's CDR3 is CASSLDGGGSSYEQYF. The DNA for the CDR3 is TGCGCCAGCAGCTTGGACGGAGGCGGGAGCTCCTACGAGCAGTACTTC.

The chain links TRBV6-2 or TRBV6-3 to TRBJ1-1; tentative D call: TRBD1 (6 bases). With 5 bases removed from V and 6 bases from J, the gap between germline ends came to 13 bases. This CDR3 region has 13 residues. From germline, CDR1 is MNHEY and CDR2 SVGEGT. CDR3 sequence reads: CASSGTHRAEAFF. The CDR3 DNA reads as TGTGCCAGCAGTGGGACACACCGGGCTGAAGCTTTCTTT.

The genes are TRBV28 and TRBJ2-1; TRBD1 matches 7 bases. The germline gives CDR1 MDHEN, CDR2 SYDVKM. This CDR3 region has 16 residues. The J segment lost 4 bases and the V segment lost 6 bases, leaving 12 bases of the junction unmatched. CDR3 sequence: CASRETGQVGYNEQFF. DNA for the CDR3: TGTGCCAGCAGAGAGACAGGGCAGGTGGGGTACAATGAGCAGTTCTTC.

The CDR3 bases are TGTGCCACCGGGGAGGGGGTCGGAGAGACCCAGTACTTC. This sequence encodes CATGEGVGETQYF. The chain carries TRBV12-3 or TRBV12-4 and TRBJ2-5; tentatively, D is TRBD2 (7 bases). The CDR3 totals 13 residues. The V end lost 10 bases, the J end lost 4 bases, and 16 bases lay between the germline ends.

The V call is TRBV28, the J call TRBJ2-5; tentatively, D is TRBD1 (5 bases). Trimming pared 2 bases from V and 5 bases from J, leaving 12 bases between. In germline, CDR1 is MDHEN, CDR2 SYDVKM. CDR3 size: 14 residues. CDR3 nucleotides: TGTGCCAGCAGTTTAGTGCAGGGTCGGGAGACCCAGTACTTC. It is translated as CASSLVQGRETQYF.